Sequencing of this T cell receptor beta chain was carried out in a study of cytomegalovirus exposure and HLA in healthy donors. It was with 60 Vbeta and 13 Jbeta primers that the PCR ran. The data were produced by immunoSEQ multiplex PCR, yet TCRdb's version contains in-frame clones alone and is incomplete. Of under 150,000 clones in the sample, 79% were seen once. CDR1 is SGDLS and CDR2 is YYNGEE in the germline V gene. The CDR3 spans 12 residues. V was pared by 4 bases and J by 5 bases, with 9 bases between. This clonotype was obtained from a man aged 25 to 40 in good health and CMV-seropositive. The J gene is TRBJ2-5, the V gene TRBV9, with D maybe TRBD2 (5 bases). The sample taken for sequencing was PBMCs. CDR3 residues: CASSFRGETQYF. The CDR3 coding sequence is TGTGCCAGCAGCTTTCGAGGGGAGACCCAGTACTTC.